The 5 T cell receptor beta chains below come from one sample, sequenced in a study of cytomegalovirus exposure and HLA in healthy donors. This table comes from immunoSEQ multiplex PCR, and its TCRdb copy is limited to in-frame clones, with some not included. Of under 200,000 clones in the sample, 75% to 90% are singletons; the top ten hold around 2.1%. The sequenced material came from PBMCs. Source of these receptors: a woman under 30 in good health and CMV-seronegative.

The chain couples TRBV4-1 to TRBJ2-7; no reliable D call. Germline V lookup: CDR1 MGHRA, CDR2 YSYEKL. V lost 1 base and J lost 6, with 19 bases in between. The CDR3 covers 16 residues. Here the CDR3 reads CASSQVDMGFLGEQYF. DNA of the CDR3: TGCGCCAGCAGCCAAGTCGACATGGGTTTCCTCGGCGAGCAGTACTTC.

V is TRBV6-4 and J is TRBJ2-1, with D possibly being TRBD2 (6 bases). The germline V and J ends were trimmed by 8 bases and 0 bases, with 17 bases remaining between them. The germline V gene encodes CDR1 MRHNA and CDR2 SNTAGT. This CDR3 contains 16 residues. Written as DNA, the CDR3 is TGTGCCAGCCGGGCCGTCGGGGGAAGCTCCTACAATGAGCAGTTCTTC. It specifies CASRAVGGSSYNEQFF.

The rearrangement links TRBV12-5 to TRBJ1-5, with TRBD1 matching over 7 bases. Germline loops: CDR1 LGHNT, CDR2 FRNRAP. After removal of 4 bases from V and 4 bases from J, the junction contained 13 bases not matched to a gene. This CDR3 contains 17 residues. CDR3 nucleotide sequence: TGTGCTAGTGGTTCCTTAAAACCTGACAGGGTAAATCAGCCCCAGCATTTT. The encoded protein is CASGSLKPDRVNQPQHF.

This rearrangement joins TRBV4-3 to TRBJ1-3; 9 bases map to TRBD1. The junction had 8 bases not matched to a gene; V was cut back by 1 base and J by 4 bases. The CDR3 is 17 amino acids. Germline assignment: CDR1 LGHNA and CDR2 YSLEER. The DNA for the CDR3 is TGCGCCAGCAGCCAAGGAGAGAGGGACAGGGTCGGAAACACCATATATTTT. Its protein is CASSQGERDRVGNTIYF.

The chain carries TRBV19 and TRBJ1-5; D is ambiguous. The CDR3 is 13 residues long. Germline V lookup: CDR1 LNHDA, CDR2 SQIVND (reference sequence). Trimming left V 6 bases short and J 0 bases short, with 6 bases between. The CDR3, as DNA: TGTGCCAGTAGGTACTATAGCAATCAGCCCCAGCATTTT. This sequence encodes CASRYYSNQPQHF. Based on the CDR3 plus reference TRBV19 and TRBJ1-5, the full variable domain is DGGITQSPKYLFRKEGQNVTLSCEQNLNHDAMYWYRQDPGQGLRLIYYSQIVNDFQKGDIAEGYSVSREKKESFPLTVTSAQKNPTAFYLCASRYYSNQPQHFGDGTRLSIL.